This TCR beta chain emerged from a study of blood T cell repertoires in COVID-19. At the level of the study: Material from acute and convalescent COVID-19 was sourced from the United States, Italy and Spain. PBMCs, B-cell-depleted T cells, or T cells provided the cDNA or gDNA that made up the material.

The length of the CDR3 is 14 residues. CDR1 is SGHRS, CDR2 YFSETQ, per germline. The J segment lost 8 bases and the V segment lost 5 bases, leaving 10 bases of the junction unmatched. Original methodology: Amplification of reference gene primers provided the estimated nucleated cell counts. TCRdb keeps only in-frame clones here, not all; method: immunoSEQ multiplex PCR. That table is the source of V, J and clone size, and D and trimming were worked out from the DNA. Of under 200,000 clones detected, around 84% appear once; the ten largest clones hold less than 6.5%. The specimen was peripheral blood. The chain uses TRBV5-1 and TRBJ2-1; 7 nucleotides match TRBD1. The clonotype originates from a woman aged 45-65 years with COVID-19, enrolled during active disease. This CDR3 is CASRWGGQGDEQFF. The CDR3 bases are TGCGCCAGCAGGTGGGGCGGCCAGGGGGATGAGCAGTTCTTC.